Presented here are 26 T cell receptor beta chains from one specimen sequenced in a study of blood T cell repertoires in COVID-19. Here immunoSEQ multiplex PCR was the method, and the copy in TCRdb shows in-frame clones only, minus some. Of around 500,000 clones detected, approximately 86% appear once; the ten largest clones hold roughly 8.5%. The specimen sequenced was PBMCs or T cells enriched from blood (not recorded which). The receptors here all came from a woman aged 55-69 years who had recovered from COVID-19.

The J gene is TRBJ1-4, the V gene TRBV2, with 7 bases that match TRBD1. The J segment lost 3 bases and the V segment lost 10 bases, leaving 5 bases of the junction unmatched. Germline V lookup: CDR1 SNHLY, CDR2 FYNNEI. The CDR3 is 13 residues long. This CDR3 reads CATAGTANEKLFF. The CDR3 DNA sequence: TGTGCCACCGCCGGGACAGCTAATGAAAAACTGTTTTTT.

This chain uses TRBV5-4 with TRBJ2-1; D perhaps matches TRBD1 (6 bases). Germline V lookup: CDR1 SGHNT, CDR2 YYREEE (reference sequence). The CDR3 is made up of 16 amino acids. The V and J ends lost 0 bases and 6 bases respectively, with 16 bases between them. The CDR3 region has the DNA TGTGCCAGCAGCTTGGGGACAGCGATGTGGGTCAATGAGCAGTTCTTC. As protein: CASSLGTAMWVNEQFF.

This rearrangement joins TRBV14 to TRBJ1-4; D is unclear. This CDR3 comprises 15 residues. From germline, CDR1 is SGHDN and CDR2 FVKESK. The germline V and J ends were trimmed by 4 bases and 6 bases, with 15 bases remaining between them. CDR3 nucleotides: TGTGCCAGCAGCCCTTCCTCAACTACCCATGAAAAACTGTTTTTT. Protein: CASSPSSTTHEKLFF.

This clone was picked up one time. This sequence joins TRBV4-1 and TRBJ2-1; 9 positions agree with TRBD2. Germline loops: CDR1 MGHRA, CDR2 YSYEKL. The CDR3 contains 17 residues. J gave up 5 bases and V 4 bases, and 12 bases lay outside the gene matches. The CDR3 loop reads CASSPGLARGGHNEQFF. In DNA form, the CDR3 reads TGCGCCAGCAGCCCCGGACTAGCGAGGGGGGGCCACAATGAGCAGTTCTTC.

The chain has TRBV24-1 and TRBJ1-1; D unresolved. The length of the CDR3 is 11 residues. The germline CDR1 and CDR2 sequences are KGHDR and SFDVKD. With 5 bases removed from V and 11 bases from J, the gap between germline ends came to 11 bases. The CDR3 nucleotides are TGTGCCACCAGTGGTGAGGGCTCCGCTTTCTTT. It codes for CATSGEGSAFF.

This rearrangement joins TRBV5-4 to TRBJ1-4; perhaps TRBD1 as D (5 bases). The V and J ends lost 1 base and 2 bases respectively, with 12 bases between them. Germline V gene sequence: CDR1 SGHNT, CDR2 YYREEE (reference sequence). CDR3 size: 16 residues. The CDR3 loop reads CASSLKGLGTNEKLFF. Here the CDR3 DNA reads TGTGCCAGCAGCTTGAAGGGGTTGGGGACTAATGAAAAACTGTTTTTT.

This chain uses TRBV5-5 with TRBJ2-3; 8 bases match TRBD2. CDR1 and CDR2 from the germline V gene are SGHKS and YYEKEE (reference sequence). V shed 2 bases and J 6 bases; nucleotides not matched to a gene: 5. The CDR3 spans 14 residues. The CDR3 nucleotides read TGTGCCAGCAGCTTAAGGACTAGCTGGGATACGCAGTATTTT. Protein product: CASSLRTSWDTQYF.

The chain links TRBV29-1 to TRBJ2-2; TRBD1 might be the D (5 bases). V gave up 7 bases and J gave up 5 bases, with 14 bases separating them. The CDR3 loop spans 13 amino acids. The germline V gene has CDR1 SQVTM and CDR2 ANQGSEA. This chain's CDR3 is CSGQGWTTGELFF. CDR3 bases: TGCAGCGGGCAGGGATGGACGACCGGGGAGCTGTTTTTT.

The rearrangement links TRBV19 to TRBJ1-6; D is unclear. The V gene lost 4 bases and the J gene lost 0 bases, with 7 bases spanning the gap. Looked up from germline, CDR1 is LNHDA and CDR2 is SQIVND (reference sequence). The length of the CDR3 is 15 residues. Here the CDR3 reads CASSKDYSYNSPLHF. In DNA form, the CDR3 reads TGTGCCAGTAGTAAAGATTACTCCTATAATTCACCCCTCCACTTT.

This chain uses TRBV6-5 with TRBJ1-2; 7 bases align to TRBD1. In germline, CDR1 is MNHEY, CDR2 SVGAGI. The CDR3 is made up of 15 amino acids. Trimming took 8 bases from V and 0 from J; bases not matched to a gene: 9. Written as DNA, the CDR3 is TGTGCCAGCTCAAAGGGGGCGACCGCTAACTATGGCTACACCTTC. Its protein is CASSKGATANYGYTF.

The V call is TRBV15, the J call TRBJ2-7; 8 bases fit TRBD2. V lost 1 base to trimming and J lost 5 bases; unmatched junction nucleotides: 4. The CDR3 runs 14 residues. CDR1 LNHNV and CDR2 YYDKDF come from the germline V gene (reference sequence). The CDR3: CATSRGGRGDEQYV. The CDR3 coding sequence is TGTGCCACCAGCAGAGGGGGGCGGGGGGACGAGCAGTACGTC.

This chain links TRBV19 with TRBJ2-1; D not certain. The CDR3 has 12 residues. In germline, CDR1 is LNHDA, CDR2 SQIVND (reference sequence). Trimming shortened V by 3 bases and J by 9 bases, and 9 bases separated the two germline ends. The CDR3 here is CASSMARGEQFF. The CDR3 DNA reads TGTGCCAGTAGTATGGCTAGAGGTGAGCAGTTCTTC.

About this clone itself: In the same sample, other DNA sequences code for this CDR3. This sequence joins TRBV2 and TRBJ2-7; 7 bases align to TRBD1. The trim removed 3 bases at V and 3 bases at J, leaving 5 bases unmatched. The CDR3 is 14 residues long. In germline, CDR1 is SNHLY, CDR2 FYNNEI. CDR3 in amino acids: CASSEGQGVYEQYF. The CDR3 DNA reads TGTGCCAGCAGTGAGGGCCAGGGGGTCTACGAGCAGTACTTC.

The chain links TRBV2 to TRBJ2-2; maybe TRBD2 (6 bases). Germline lookup yields CDR1 SNHLY and CDR2 FYNNEI. V was shortened by 5 bases and J by 5 bases, with 9 bases between the two germline ends. This CDR3 region has 13 residues. The CDR3 here is CASSPGVTGELFF. CDR3 sequence (DNA): TGTGCCAGCAGTCCGGGGGTAACCGGGGAGCTGTTTTTT.

The chain combines TRBV19 with TRBJ1-2; weak D call: TRBD1 (5 bases). The CDR3 extends over 14 amino acids. The germline gives CDR1 LNHDA, CDR2 SQIVND (reference sequence). Between the trimmed V and J ends, which lost 0 bases and 10 bases, there was a span of 15 bases. The CDR3 DNA is TGTGCCAGTAGTATAGATTGGAGGGGTGATTACTACACCTTC. Translating it yields CASSIDWRGDYYTF.

CDR3 amino acids: CASSTTGANTGELFF. The CDR3 region has the DNA TGTGCCAGCAGTACGACAGGGGCGAACACCGGGGAGCTGTTTTTT. This chain uses TRBV6-5 with TRBJ2-2; TRBD1 aligns across 8 bases. Germline V lookup: CDR1 MNHEY, CDR2 SVGAGI. With 5 bases clipped from V and 0 bases from J, the junction kept 2 bases outside the gene matches. CDR3 size: 15 residues.

This chain connects TRBV5-1 to TRBJ2-1; 8 nucleotides match TRBD1. CDR1 and CDR2 from the germline V gene are SGHRS and YFSETQ. Trimming cost V 2 bases and J 5 bases; bases outside gene matches: 6. The CDR3 contains 15 residues. CDR3 loop: CASSLRTGWNNEQFF. Written as DNA, the CDR3 is TGCGCCAGCAGCTTAAGGACAGGGTGGAACAATGAGCAGTTCTTC.

The chain uses TRBV4-1 and TRBJ1-6; D not certain. The CDR3 contains 15 residues. V lost 1 base, J lost 8 bases, and 12 bases lay in between. The V gene's germline CDR1 is MGHRA and CDR2 YSYEKL. The CDR3 protein is CASSQVGRADSPLHF. In DNA form, the CDR3 reads TGCGCCAGCAGCCAAGTCGGGAGGGCGGATTCACCCCTCCACTTT.

The chain uses TRBV19 and TRBJ2-2; a possible D gene is TRBD2 (6 bases). The CDR3 is 16 amino acids. V lost 3 bases and J lost 6, with 17 bases in between. The germline V gene encodes CDR1 LNHDA and CDR2 SQIVND (reference sequence). CDR3 bases: TGTGCCAGTAGTATTAAGGGGAAATGGGAGGCCGGGGAGCTGTTTTTT. This codes for CASSIKGKWEAGELFF.

The chain combines TRBV7-9 with TRBJ2-2, with 14 bases fitting TRBD2. The CDR3 runs to 19 residues. CDR1 and CDR2 (germline): SEHNR, FQNEAQ (reference sequence). The V and J ends lost 4 bases and 0 bases, in that order; junction bases with no gene match: 7. CDR3 sequence (DNA): TGTGCCAGCAGCTACCCGGGACTAGCGGGGGCCCCGAACACCGGGGAGCTGTTTTTT. Protein product: CASSYPGLAGAPNTGELFF.

Notes on this clone: The sample holds other DNA sequences that translate to the same CDR3. The V and J genes are TRBV4-2 and TRBJ1-5; D unclear. V lost 0 bases to trimming and J lost 0 bases, with 6 bases between them. Germline values: CDR1 LGHNA, CDR2 YNFKEQ. CDR3 size: 15 residues. The CDR3 DNA sequence: TGTGCCAGCAGCCAAGATTTGTATAGCAATCAGCCCCAGCATTTT. This gives the protein CASSQDLYSNQPQHF.

V usage is TRBV5-1 and J usage is TRBJ1-1; 12 nucleotides agree with TRBD1. CDR1 is SGHRS, CDR2 YFSETQ, per germline. This CDR3 is 12 amino acids long. The ends lost 5 bases at V and 9 bases at J; junction bases unmatched: 2. DNA for the CDR3: TGCGCCAGCAGGGGACAGGGGGCTCAAGCTTTCTTT. Translation: CASRGQGAQAFF. The full variable domain, with the rest looked up from reference TRBV5-1 and TRBJ1-1, is KAGVTQTPRYLIKTRGQQVTLSCSPISGHRSVSWYQQTPGQGLQFLFEYFSETQRNKGNFPGRFSGRQFSNSRSEMNVSTLELGDSALYLCASRGQGAQAFFGQGTRLTVV.

This clone was recorded only once. The V and J genes are TRBV28 and TRBJ1-5; 7 nucleotides agree with TRBD1. Germline V lookup: CDR1 MDHEN, CDR2 SYDVKM. The CDR3 consists of 16 residues. The J segment lost 4 bases and the V segment lost 4 bases, leaving 10 bases of the junction unmatched. The CDR3 DNA reads TGTGCCAGCAGTTCGAGGGCTAGGGGGCCTAATCAGCCCCAGCATTTT. Residues: CASSSRARGPNQPQHF. The full variable domain, rest sourced from reference TRBV28 and TRBJ1-5, is DVKVTQSSRYLVKRTGEKVFLECVQDMDHENMFWYRQDPGLGLRLIYFSYDVKMKEKGDIPEGYSVSREKKERFSLILESASTNQTSMYLCASSSRARGPNQPQHFGDGTRLSIL.

The V call is TRBV5-4, the J call TRBJ2-6; TRBD2 might be the D (6 bases). V lost 4 bases and J 0 bases, leaving 17 bases between the germline ends. Germline V gene sequence: CDR1 SGHNT, CDR2 YYREEE (reference sequence). The CDR3 totals 18 residues. The CDR3 here is CASSPTRGGYSGANVLTF. DNA for the CDR3: TGTGCCAGCAGCCCCACACGAGGAGGGTACTCTGGGGCCAACGTCCTGACTTTC.

This chain joins TRBV5-6 and TRBJ1-6; no clear D. The CDR3 covers 15 residues. Germline lookup yields CDR1 SGHDT and CDR2 YYEEEE. V was clipped by 5 bases and J by 6 bases, with 15 bases between them. CDR3 loop: CASRSTLEGNSPLHF. The CDR3 nucleotides read TGTGCCAGCAGGAGTACACTAGAGGGTAATTCACCCCTCCACTTT.

This clone has a single count. The chain recombines TRBV11-2 with TRBJ1-2, with 9 bases fitting TRBD1. This CDR3 is 15 amino acids long. V gave up 3 bases and J gave up 4 bases; unmatched junction bases: 6. Per the germline V gene, CDR1 is SGHAT and CDR2 is FQNNGV. This chain's CDR3 is CASSFTGGNGYGYTF. The CDR3 DNA sequence: TGTGCCAGCAGCTTTACAGGGGGCAACGGCTATGGCTACACCTTC.